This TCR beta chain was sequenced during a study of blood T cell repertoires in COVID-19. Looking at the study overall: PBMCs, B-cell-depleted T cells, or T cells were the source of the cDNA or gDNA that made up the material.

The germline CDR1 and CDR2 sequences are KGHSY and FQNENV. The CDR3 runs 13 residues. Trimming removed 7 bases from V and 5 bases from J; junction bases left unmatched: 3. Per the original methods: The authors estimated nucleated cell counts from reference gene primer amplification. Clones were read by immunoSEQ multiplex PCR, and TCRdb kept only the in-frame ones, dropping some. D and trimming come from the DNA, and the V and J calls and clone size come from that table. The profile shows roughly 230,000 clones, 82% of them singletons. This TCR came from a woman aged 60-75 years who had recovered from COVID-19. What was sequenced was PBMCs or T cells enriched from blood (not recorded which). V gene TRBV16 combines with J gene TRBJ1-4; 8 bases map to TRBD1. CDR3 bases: TGTGCCAGCAACCGACAGGGGAATGAAAAACTGTTTTTT. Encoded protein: CASNRQGNEKLFF.